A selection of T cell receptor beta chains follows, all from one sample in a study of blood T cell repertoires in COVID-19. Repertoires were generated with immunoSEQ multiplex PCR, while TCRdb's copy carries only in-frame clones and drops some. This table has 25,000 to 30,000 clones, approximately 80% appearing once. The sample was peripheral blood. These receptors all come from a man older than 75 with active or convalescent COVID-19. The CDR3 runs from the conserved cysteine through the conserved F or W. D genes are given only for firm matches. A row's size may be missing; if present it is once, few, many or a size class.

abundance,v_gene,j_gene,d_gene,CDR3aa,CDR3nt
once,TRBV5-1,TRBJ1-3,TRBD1,CASSLGNRGSGNTIYF,TGCGCCAGCAGCTTGGGAAACAGGGGCTCTGGAAACACCATATATTTT
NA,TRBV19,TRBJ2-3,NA,CASSFRTDTQYF,TGTGCCAGTAGTTTTCGGACAGATACGCAGTATTTT
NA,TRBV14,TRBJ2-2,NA,CASSQDPSFPGELFF,TGTGCCAGCAGCCAAGACCCTAGTTTTCCCGGGGAGCTGTTTTTT
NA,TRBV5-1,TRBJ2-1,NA,CASSLGGQANEQFF,TGCGCCAGCAGCTTGGGTGGCCAGGCCAATGAGCAGTTCTTC
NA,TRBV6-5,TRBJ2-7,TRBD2,CASSSPSGGGAEQYF,TGTGCCAGCAGTTCTCCATCGGGGGGAGGTGCGGAGCAGTACTTC
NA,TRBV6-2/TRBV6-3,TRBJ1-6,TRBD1,CASSYAPGGLNSPLHF,TGTGCCAGCAGTTACGCCCCAGGGGGGCTTAATTCACCCCTCCACTTT
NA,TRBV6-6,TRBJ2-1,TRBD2,CASLGLAGGYYNEQFF,TGTGCCAGCCTCGGACTAGCGGGGGGTTACTACAATGAGCAGTTCTTC
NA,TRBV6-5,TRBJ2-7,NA,CASSYSLTEGGYEQYF,TGTGCCAGCAGTTACTCGCTTACCGAGGGGGGGTACGAGCAGTACTTC
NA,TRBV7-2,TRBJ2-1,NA,CASSSLQGRNEQFF,TGTGCCAGCAGCTCCCTTCAGGGAAGGAATGAGCAGTTCTTC
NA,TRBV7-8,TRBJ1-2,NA,CASSRHINYGYTF,TGTGCCAGCAGCCGACACATTAACTATGGCTACACCTTC
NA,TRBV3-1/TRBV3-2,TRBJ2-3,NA,CASSHGTDTQYF,TGTGCCAGCAGCCACGGTACAGATACGCAGTATTTT
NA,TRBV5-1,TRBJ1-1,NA,CASSSSRGDTEAFF,TGCGCCAGCAGCTCCTCCCGGGGGGACACTGAAGCTTTCTTT
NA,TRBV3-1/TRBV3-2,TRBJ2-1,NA,CASTLRDEQFF,TGTGCCAGCACCCTTCGGGATGAGCAGTTCTTC
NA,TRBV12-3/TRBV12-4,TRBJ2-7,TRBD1,CASRGTGGYEQYF,TGTGCCAGCAGAGGGACAGGGGGCTACGAGCAGTACTTC
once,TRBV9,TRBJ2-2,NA,CASSVEAVNTGELFF,TGTGCCAGCAGCGTAGAAGCCGTGAACACCGGGGAGCTGTTTTTT
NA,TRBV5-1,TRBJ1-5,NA,CASSLSVEDNQPQHF,TGCGCCAGCAGCTTGTCGGTGGAGGACAATCAGCCCCAGCATTTT
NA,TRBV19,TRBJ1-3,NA,CASSISGGFSGNTIYF,TGTGCCAGTAGTATATCGGGCGGGTTCTCTGGAAACACCATATATTTT
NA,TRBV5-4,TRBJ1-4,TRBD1,CASSRSGGLGEKLFF,TGTGCCAGCAGCCGGTCAGGGGGGCTAGGGGAAAAACTGTTTTTT
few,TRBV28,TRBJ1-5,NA,CASSPSWGSMDVPQHF,TGTGCCAGCAGCCCTTCTTGGGGCAGTATGGATGTGCCCCAGCATTTT
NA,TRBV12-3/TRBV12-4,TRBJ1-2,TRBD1,CASSLRDRVGTF,TGTGCCAGCAGTTTACGCGACAGGGTGGGCACCTTC
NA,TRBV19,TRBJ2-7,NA,CASSIVWGQYEQYF,TGTGCCAGTAGTATTGTTTGGGGGCAGTACGAGCAGTACTTC
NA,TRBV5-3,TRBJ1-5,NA,CARSKSRGSNQPQHF,TGTGCCAGAAGCAAGAGCAGGGGTAGCAATCAGCCCCAGCATTTT
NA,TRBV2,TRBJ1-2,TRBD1,CASSEVSQGARGYTF,TGTGCCAGCAGTGAAGTCAGCCAGGGGGCGCGGGGCTACACCTTC
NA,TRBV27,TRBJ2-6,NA,CASSRGSGAGANVLTF,TGTGCCAGCAGCCGAGGGTCGGGGGCTGGGGCCAACGTCCTGACTTTC
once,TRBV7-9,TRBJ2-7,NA,CASSDTGTHEQYF,TGTGCCAGCAGCGACACAGGGACCCACGAGCAGTACTTC
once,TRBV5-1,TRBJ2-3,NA,CASSLAIAGPDTQYF,TGCGCCAGCAGCTTGGCCATTGCGGGCCCAGATACGCAGTATTTT
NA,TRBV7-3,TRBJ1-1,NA,CASSPGQNTEAFF,TGTGCCAGCAGCCCCGGACAGAACACTGAAGCTTTCTTT
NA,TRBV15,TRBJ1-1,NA,CATSRGTGSLNTEAFF,TGTGCCACCAGCAGAGGTACAGGATCCCTGAACACTGAAGCTTTCTTT
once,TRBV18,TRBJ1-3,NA,CASSPGESSGNTIYF,TGTGCCAGCTCACCAGGAGAAAGCTCTGGAAACACCATATATTTT
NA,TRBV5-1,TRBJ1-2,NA,CASSPEGAVAGYTF,TGCGCCAGCAGCCCCGAAGGGGCAGTCGCGGGCTACACCTTC
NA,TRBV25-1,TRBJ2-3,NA,CASSESRFPDTQYF,TGTGCCAGCAGTGAATCCAGGTTTCCAGATACGCAGTATTTT
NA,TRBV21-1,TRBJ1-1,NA,CASSYASGGNTEAFF,TGTGCCAGCAGCTACGCCTCAGGAGGGAACACTGAAGCTTTCTTT
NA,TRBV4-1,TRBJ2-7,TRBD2,CASSQEPSASGGASTYEQYF,TGCGCCAGCAGCCAAGAGCCCAGTGCGAGCGGGGGGGCAAGCACCTACGAGCAGTACTTC
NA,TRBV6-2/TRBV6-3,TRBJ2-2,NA,CASSYSRANTGELFF,TGTGCCAGCAGTTACTCGAGAGCGAACACCGGGGAGCTGTTTTTT
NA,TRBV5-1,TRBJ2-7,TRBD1,CASSSRTGAYEQYF,TGCGCCAGCAGCTCCCGGACAGGGGCCTACGAGCAGTACTTC
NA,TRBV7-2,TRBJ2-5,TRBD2,CASSLGVAGGQETQYF,TGTGCCAGCAGCTTAGGGGTAGCGGGGGGGCAAGAGACCCAGTACTTC
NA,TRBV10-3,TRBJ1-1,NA,CAISEEGDGEAFF,TGTGCCATCAGTGAAGAAGGGGATGGTGAAGCTTTCTTT
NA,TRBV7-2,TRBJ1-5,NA,CASSWRAGSDQPQHF,TGTGCCAGCAGCTGGCGAGCAGGATCAGATCAGCCCCAGCATTTT
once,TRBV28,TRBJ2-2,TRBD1,CASKRDRGLGELFF,TGTGCCAGCAAACGGGACAGGGGACTCGGGGAGCTGTTTTTT
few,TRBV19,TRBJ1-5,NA,CASSKGGRSDSNQPQHF,TGTGCCAGTAGTAAAGGGGGTAGGTCTGATAGCAATCAGCCCCAGCATTTT
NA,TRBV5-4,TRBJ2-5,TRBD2,CASSLGGLAGTQETQYF,TGTGCCAGCAGCTTGGGGGGACTAGCGGGTACTCAAGAGACCCAGTACTTC
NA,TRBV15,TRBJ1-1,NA,CATSPHDLRSTEAFF,TGTGCCACCAGCCCTCATGACTTAAGAAGCACTGAAGCTTTCTTT
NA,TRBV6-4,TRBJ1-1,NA,CASSQREGSTEAFF,TGTGCCAGCAGCCAGAGGGAGGGAAGCACTGAAGCTTTCTTT
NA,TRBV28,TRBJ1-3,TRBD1,CASSFSRQGGNTIYF,TGTGCCAGCAGTTTTTCCCGACAGGGCGGAAACACCATATATTTT
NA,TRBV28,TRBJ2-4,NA,CASSLLSYGGKNIQYF,TGTGCCAGCAGTTTATTGTCTTACGGAGGCAAAAACATTCAGTACTTC
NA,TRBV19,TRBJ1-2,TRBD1,CASSISSGGYGYTF,TGTGCCAGTAGTATCTCCTCAGGGGGCTATGGCTACACCTTC
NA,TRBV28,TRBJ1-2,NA,CASSQAGSGYGYTF,TGTGCCAGCAGCCAGGCCGGCAGTGGTTATGGCTACACCTTC
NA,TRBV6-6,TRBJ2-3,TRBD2,CASSYLAGGRTDTQYF,TGTGCCAGCAGTTACCTAGCGGGGGGGCGCACAGATACGCAGTATTTT
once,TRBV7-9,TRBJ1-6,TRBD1,CASSPDRVAYNSPLHF,TGTGCCAGCAGCCCCGACAGGGTGGCCTATAATTCACCCCTCCACTTT
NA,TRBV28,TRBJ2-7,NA,CASSTTLYEQYF,TGTGCCAGCAGTACGACACTCTACGAGCAGTACTTC
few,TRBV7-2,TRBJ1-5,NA,CASSLRGQPQHF,TGTGCCAGCAGCTTAAGGGGGCAGCCCCAGCATTTT
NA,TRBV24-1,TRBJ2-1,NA,CATSERGYNEQFF,TGTGCCACCAGTGAGCGGGGTTACAATGAGCAGTTCTTC